This is a list of T cell receptor beta chains from one sample in a study of cytomegalovirus exposure and HLA in healthy donors. Here immunoSEQ multiplex PCR was the method, and the copy in TCRdb shows in-frame clones only, minus some. There are some 150,000 clones in the sample; over 65% occur only once, and about 0.69% lies in the top ten. Sequencing was carried out using PBMCs. The receptors stem from a female donor in good health and CMV-seronegative. The CDR3 runs from the conserved cysteine through the conserved F or W. The order of the fields is clone size, D gene, V gene, J gene, CDR3 protein, CDR3 DNA. A D gene is named only where the DNA matches it firmly. Only some rows state a clone size, as once, few, many or a class for expanded clones.

-	-	TRBV7-8	TRBJ1-4	CASRPPKSNEKLFF	TGTGCCAGCAGACCCCCTAAGTCTAATGAAAAACTGTTTTTT
-	-	TRBV19	TRBJ2-7	CASSIGTLFFYEQYF	TGTGCCAGTAGTATCGGGACACTATTTTTCTACGAGCAGTACTTC
-	TRBD1	TRBV30	TRBJ1-2	CAWSVQGAPGGYTF	TGTGCCTGGAGTGTACAGGGGGCGCCCGGTGGCTACACCTTC
-	TRBD1	TRBV9	TRBJ2-3	CASSKTGGATDTQYF	TGTGCCAGCAGCAAAACAGGGGGCGCAACAGATACGCAGTATTTT
few	TRBD1	TRBV5-4	TRBJ1-3	CASSPRTGTGGNTIYF	TGTGCCAGCAGTCCTCGGACAGGGACGGGGGGAAACACCATATATTTT
-	-	TRBV9	TRBJ2-5	CASSVAGVKETQYF	TGTGCCAGCAGCGTTGCTGGAGTCAAAGAGACCCAGTACTTC
-	TRBD1	TRBV29-1	TRBJ1-3	CSALQGAGNTIYF	TGCAGCGCCCTACAGGGGGCTGGAAACACCATATATTTT
-	-	TRBV11-1	TRBJ2-2	CASSLGAGNTGELFF	TGTGCCAGCAGCTTGGGCGCAGGAAACACCGGGGAGCTGTTTTTT
-	TRBD1	TRBV7-3	TRBJ2-7	CASSSDRGGEQYF	TGTGCCAGCAGCTCAGACAGGGGAGGCGAGCAGTACTTC
-	TRBD1	TRBV4-3	TRBJ1-1	CASSQGAGGLTEAFF	TGCGCCAGCAGCCAGGGAGCAGGGGGCTTGACTGAAGCTTTCTTT
-	-	TRBV15	TRBJ1-2	CATSREGQNYGYTF	TGTGCCACCAGCAGAGAAGGACAGAACTATGGCTACACCTTC
-	-	TRBV7-9	TRBJ2-7	CASSLSYEQYF	TGTGCCAGCAGCCTATCCTACGAGCAGTACTTC
-	TRBD2	TRBV4-1	TRBJ2-1	CASSQALAGGPNEQFF	TGCGCCAGCAGCCAGGCTCTAGCGGGGGGGCCCAATGAGCAGTTCTTC
few	-	TRBV15	TRBJ2-6	CATSRGGPGANVLTF	TGTGCCACCAGCAGAGGGGGGCCCGGGGCCAACGTCCTGACTTTC
few	-	TRBV4-3	TRBJ2-7	CASSQDPTAVTYEQYF	TGCGCCAGCAGCCAAGATCCAACCGCGGTAACCTACGAGCAGTACTTC
-	TRBD1	TRBV27	TRBJ2-7	CASSSWDRADEQYF	TGTGCCAGCAGTTCCTGGGACAGGGCAGACGAGCAGTACTTC
-	-	TRBV20-1	TRBJ2-7	CSAPDFNEQYF	TGCAGTGCCCCGGACTTCAACGAGCAGTACTTC
-	TRBD1	TRBV4-2	TRBJ1-1	CASSLGQGKAFF	TGTGCCAGCAGCCTTGGACAGGGAAAAGCTTTCTTT
few	-	TRBV18	TRBJ2-2	CASSDRDIQPGELFF	TGTGCCAGCTCAGATCGGGACATACAACCCGGGGAGCTGTTTTTT
few	-	TRBV5-1	TRBJ1-3	CASRTGYSGNTIYF	TGCGCCAGCAGAACAGGTTACTCTGGAAACACCATATATTTT
medium-sized	-	TRBV2	TRBJ2-1	CASRRNEQFF	TGTGCCAGCAGGAGGAATGAGCAGTTCTTC
few	TRBD2	TRBV5-8	TRBJ2-7	CASSFGLTSVYEQYF	TGTGCCAGCAGCTTTGGCCTGACTAGCGTCTACGAGCAGTACTTC
-	-	TRBV10-3	TRBJ2-3	CAISGAGTGGTSTDTQYF	TGTGCCATCAGTGGCGCGGGTACTGGCGGCACTAGCACAGATACGCAGTATTTT
-	-	TRBV7-2	TRBJ2-7	CASSLWSGEQYF	TGTGCCAGCAGCTTATGGAGTGGCGAGCAGTACTTC
-	-	TRBV5-1	TRBJ2-2	CASTTVGRSAAHTGELFF	TGCGCCAGCACCACCGTGGGGCGGTCGGCGGCTCACACCGGGGAGCTGTTTTTT
-	-	TRBV7-6	TRBJ2-1	CASSLQQGLGWGNEQFF	TGTGCCAGCAGCTTACAACAGGGATTGGGCTGGGGCAATGAGCAGTTCTTC
-	TRBD1	TRBV5-8	TRBJ2-6	CASSHDRDRANVLTF	TGTGCCAGCAGCCATGACAGGGATAGGGCCAACGTCCTGACTTTC
-	-	TRBV6-5	TRBJ1-1	CASSYNAGRNTEAFF	TGTGCCAGCAGTTACAATGCAGGGCGTAACACTGAAGCTTTCTTT
-	-	TRBV4-3	TRBJ2-3	CASSQGVRSRAWRFGIMDTQYF	TGCGCCAGCAGCCAAGGGGTCAGATCTAGGGCTTGGAGATTCGGGATTATGGATACGCAGTATTTT
-	TRBD1	TRBV6-1	TRBJ1-1	CASSLRDRVDTEAFF	TGTGCCAGCAGTCTCCGGGACAGGGTTGACACTGAAGCTTTCTTT
few	-	TRBV6-6	TRBJ2-7	CASRPREGAQDEQYF	TGTGCCAGCAGGCCCCGGGAGGGGGCGCAGGACGAGCAGTACTTC
-	-	TRBV7-3	TRBJ1-3	CASSLSVQQIYF	TGTGCCAGCAGCTTAAGTGTACAGCAGATATATTTT
few	-	TRBV10-3	TRBJ2-5	CAISERERGTQYF	TGTGCCATCAGTGAGCGGGAGAGAGGGACCCAGTACTTC
-	-	TRBV29-1	TRBJ1-6	CSVAQGNNSPLHF	TGCAGCGTTGCCCAGGGAAATAATTCACCCCTCCACTTT
-	TRBD1	TRBV7-2	TRBJ1-6	CASSLLGQDNSPLHF	TGTGCCAGCAGCTTACTGGGACAGGATAATTCACCCCTCCACTTT
-	TRBD2	TRBV7-2	TRBJ2-5	CASSLMSGRAQETQYF	TGTGCCAGCAGCTTAATGAGCGGGAGGGCTCAAGAGACCCAGTACTTC
-	TRBD2	TRBV5-1	TRBJ2-5	CASSLETSGGVETQYF	TGCGCCAGCAGCTTGGAAACTAGCGGGGGGGTGGAGACCCAGTACTTC